This is a list of T cell receptor beta chains from one sample in a study of T-cell memory formation after mild COVID-19. In TCRdb, the 5' RACE reads were re-called with MiXCR into one record per CDR3 protein. The sample shows about 340,000 distinct CDR3 sequences, approximately 15% of them seen only once. The sequencing sample was made of PBMCs or a T cell subset sorted from them (not recorded which). These receptors came from a man aged 18 to 29 who had mild COVID-19 (a few samples of this study predate the infection). Cell type and time point are not known. Both conserved end residues are part of each CDR3. D genes are given only for firm matches. Expanded clones are given a class, and other clones once, few, many or no size at all.

J gene,clone size,CDR3 length,D gene,V gene,CDR3 protein,CDR3 DNA
TRBJ2-1,many,12,-,TRBV18,CASSREGDEQFF,TGTGCCAGCTCAAGAGAGGGAGATGAGCAGTTCTTC
TRBJ1-1,few,13,-,TRBV9,CASSVGVSAEAFF,TGTGCCAGCAGCGTCGGTGTTAGCGCTGAAGCTTTCTTT
TRBJ1-2,few,13,-,TRBV27,CASSLQASGGYTF,TGTGCCAGCAGTCTACAGGCATCTGGGGGCTACACCTTC
TRBJ2-3,few,15,-,TRBV7-9,CASSPSRGTTDTQYF,TGTGCCAGCAGCCCCTCTAGAGGGACCACAGATACGCAGTATTTT
TRBJ2-1,few,16,-,TRBV4-3,CASSQDSTDSYNEQFF,TGCGCCAGCAGCCAAGATTCGACAGATTCCTACAATGAGCAGTTCTTC
TRBJ1-6,-,16,-,TRBV18,CASSAPYRDGNSPLHF,TGTGCCAGCTCAGCGCCCTACAGGGACGGGAATTCACCCCTCCACTTT
TRBJ1-2,-,16,TRBD1,TRBV5-1,CASSPRGQEINYGYTF,TGCGCCAGCAGCCCAAGAGGACAGGAAATTAACTATGGCTACACCTTC
TRBJ1-1,-,18,TRBD1,TRBV14,CASSQDAGTGGRNTEAFF,TGTGCCAGCAGCCAAGATGCCGGGACAGGGGGCCGGAACACTGAAGCTTTCTTT
TRBJ2-4,many,14,TRBD1,TRBV28,CASSFRDRVNIQYF,TGTGCCAGCAGTTTCCGGGACAGGGTTAACATTCAGTACTTC
TRBJ2-7,-,16,TRBD1,TRBV12-3/TRBV12-4,CASSPRYSGQGYEQYF,TGTGCCAGCAGTCCAAGATATTCGGGACAGGGCTACGAGCAGTACTTC
TRBJ2-2,few,15,TRBD1,TRBV4-3,CASSLGQGLTGELFF,TGCGCCAGCAGCCTAGGACAGGGTTTAACCGGGGAGCTGTTTTTT
TRBJ1-2,-,15,-,TRBV9,CASSLDWEANYGYTF,TGTGCCAGCAGCTTAGACTGGGAAGCTAACTATGGCTACACCTTC
TRBJ2-3,-,14,-,TRBV20-1,CSASGLERTDTQYF,TGCAGTGCTAGCGGGCTAGAGAGAACAGATACGCAGTATTTT
TRBJ2-2,-,13,-,TRBV7-2,CASSLMGPGELFF,TGTGCCAGCAGCTTAATGGGGCCCGGGGAGCTGTTTTTT
TRBJ2-1,-,14,-,TRBV7-2,CASSYDRLYNEQFF,TGTGCCAGCAGCTACGACAGGTTATACAATGAGCAGTTCTTC
TRBJ2-6,many,16,-,TRBV4-1,CASSQDTYSGANVLTF,TGCGCCAGCAGCCAAGATACCTACTCTGGGGCCAACGTCCTGACTTTC
TRBJ2-4,many,14,TRBD2,TRBV7-2,CASSLDGRKNIQYF,TGTGCCAGCAGCTTAGACGGGAGGAAAAACATTCAGTACTTC
TRBJ1-6,-,16,TRBD1,TRBV6-2/TRBV6-3,CASSWRTGVDAGPLHF,TGTGCCAGCAGTTGGCGGACAGGGGTCGACGCGGGTCCCCTCCACTTT
TRBJ2-2,few,18,TRBD2,TRBV12-3/TRBV12-4,CASSLTFVGGLTTGELFF,TGTGCCAGCAGTTTAACTTTCGTCGGGGGGTTAACCACCGGGGAGCTGTTTTTT
TRBJ2-1,-,14,-,TRBV5-1,CASSFQPDYNEQFF,TGCGCCAGCAGCTTCCAGCCAGACTACAATGAGCAGTTCTTC